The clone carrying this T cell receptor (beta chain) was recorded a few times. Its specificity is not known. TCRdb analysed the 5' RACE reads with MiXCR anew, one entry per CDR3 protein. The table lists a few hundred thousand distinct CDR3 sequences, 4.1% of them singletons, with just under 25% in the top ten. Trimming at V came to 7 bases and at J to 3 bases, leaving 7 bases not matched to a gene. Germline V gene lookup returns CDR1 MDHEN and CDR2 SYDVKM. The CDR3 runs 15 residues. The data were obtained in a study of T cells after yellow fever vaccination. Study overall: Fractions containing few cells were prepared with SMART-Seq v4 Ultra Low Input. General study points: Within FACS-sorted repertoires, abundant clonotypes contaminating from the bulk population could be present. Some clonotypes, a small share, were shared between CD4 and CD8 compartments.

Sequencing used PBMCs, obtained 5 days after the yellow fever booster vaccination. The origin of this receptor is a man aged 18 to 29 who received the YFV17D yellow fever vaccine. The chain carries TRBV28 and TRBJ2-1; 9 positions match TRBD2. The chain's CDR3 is CASTPGLAYYNEQFF. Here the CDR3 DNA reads TGTGCCAGCACGCCGGGACTAGCATACTACAATGAGCAGTTCTTC.